Listed below are T cell receptor beta chains from one sample, sequenced in a study of blood T cell repertoires in COVID-19. Produced via immunoSEQ multiplex PCR; TCRdb's table is partial and in-frame only. The data contain fewer than 250,000 clones, under 90% of them singletons. The sequenced material came from PBMCs or T cells enriched from blood (not recorded which). Receptors originate from a woman aged 40 to 50 who had been exposed to COVID-19. CDR3s include the opening cysteine and the closing phenylalanine or tryptophan. D genes are given only for firm matches. Rows may omit the clone size; those that give it use once, few, many or a size class.

TGTGCCAGCAGCTTACAGGGAGGGCAGGAGACCCAGTACTTC CASSLQGGQETQYF TRBV7-3 TRBD2 NA TRBJ2-5
TGCAGCGTTGAACGCACGGACACTGAAGCTTTCTTT CSVERTDTEAFF TRBV29-1 NA NA TRBJ1-1
TGTGCCAGCAGCTTAGCGCTGGGCGAGACCTACAATGAGCAGTTCTTC CASSLALGETYNEQFF TRBV7-9 NA few TRBJ2-1
TGTGCCAGCAGTTTAGAGCGGGGGAGCTCCTACAATGAGCAGTTCTTC CASSLERGSSYNEQFF TRBV27 TRBD2 NA TRBJ2-1
TGTGCCAGCTCACCACGGGGGACAGCCTACGAGCAGTACTTC CASSPRGTAYEQYF TRBV18 TRBD1 once TRBJ2-7
TGTGCCAGCAGTGAACTTCGACCGGACAGTCCAACTAATGAAAAACTGTTTTTT CASSELRPDSPTNEKLFF TRBV2 NA once TRBJ1-4
TGTGCCAGCAGCCCTCGGGACAGGGGGCCGAACACCATATATTTT CASSPRDRGPNTIYF TRBV9 TRBD1 NA TRBJ1-3
TGTGCCAGCAGCCAAGTCGGGGGAAGAGGAGCAGGCTACACCTTC CASSQVGGRGAGYTF TRBV3-1/TRBV3-2 NA few TRBJ1-2
TGTGCCAGCAGCTTAGGGGACATACTACTATACAATGAGCAGTTCTTC CASSLGDILLYNEQFF TRBV7-6 NA NA TRBJ2-1
TGTGCCAGCAGGAACGGACAGGCCCGAAGACACCAGCATTTT CASRNGQARRHQHF TRBV2 TRBD1 NA TRBJ1-5
TGTGCTAGTGGTTTGACTGGCCGGACAGGCCCCCCTAACTATGGCTACACCTTC CASGLTGRTGPPNYGYTF TRBV12-5 TRBD1 NA TRBJ1-2
TGTGCCACCAGCAGAGAGGGAGTCTCCTACGAGCAGTACTTC CATSREGVSYEQYF TRBV15 NA once TRBJ2-7
TGTGCCAGTACCCCGACAGGGGACAATTCACCCCTCCACTTT CASTPTGDNSPLHF TRBV19 TRBD1 NA TRBJ1-6
TGTGCCATCAGTGAGGCCCTAACCACAGATACGCAGTATTTT CAISEALTTDTQYF TRBV10-3 NA NA TRBJ2-3
TGTGCCATCAGTGAGGAAACAGGACCCTATGGCTACACCTTC CAISEETGPYGYTF TRBV10-3 NA NA TRBJ1-2
TGTGCCAGCAGTTTCCCCCAGGGTTACGAGCAGTACTTC CASSFPQGYEQYF TRBV12-3/TRBV12-4 NA NA TRBJ2-7
TGTGCCAGTAGCCCAATACTCGATACAGGGTACAATCAGCCCCAGCATTTT CASSPILDTGYNQPQHF TRBV19 NA NA TRBJ1-5
TGTGCCAGTAGTAGCCAAGCCGCCTACGAGCAGTACTTC CASSSQAAYEQYF TRBV19 NA NA TRBJ2-7
TGCGCCAGCAACCCCCTAGCAGGGGTAGGGGAGACCCAGTACTTC CASNPLAGVGETQYF TRBV5-1 NA NA TRBJ2-5
TGTGCCAGCAGTTACACGGGCGACAGGGATGAGCAGTTCTTC CASSYTGDRDEQFF TRBV6-5 TRBD1 once TRBJ2-1
TGCGCCAGCAGCTTGTGGGACAGGGCTGATGAAAAACTGTTTTTT CASSLWDRADEKLFF TRBV5-1 TRBD1 NA TRBJ1-4
TGTGCCAGCAGCTTTCTAGCGGGGAGCTCCTACGAGCAGTACTTC CASSFLAGSSYEQYF TRBV6-2/TRBV6-3 TRBD2 NA TRBJ2-7
TGTGCCAGCAGTCGGGGTTGGGGGGGCACAGATACGCAGTATTTT CASSRGWGGTDTQYF TRBV7-2 NA NA TRBJ2-3
TGCGCCAGCAGCCATTTCAGCGGGGGGGCCTGGGATACGCAGTATTTT CASSHFSGGAWDTQYF TRBV4-3 TRBD2 NA TRBJ2-3
TGTGCCAGCAGCGTAGACGCAGAAATCAACTCCGACAGGGAGGGCTACACCTTC CASSVDAEINSDREGYTF TRBV9 TRBD1 NA TRBJ1-2
TGTGCCAGCAGCTTGGCCGCACAAATTAGGGGTGCTTTCTTT CASSLAAQIRGAFF TRBV5-6 NA NA TRBJ1-1